Sequencing of this T cell receptor beta chain was carried out in a study of T cells in Graves' hyperthyroidism and ophthalmopathy. General study findings and limits: Within blood appeared most thyroid clonotypes that had expanded above 0.001. Progression to ophthalmopathy was predicted a median of roughly 6.5 months early.

Researchers amplified the TCR beta CDR3 regions from RNA transcripts. Initially, a first-round RT-PCR of the TCR CDR3 employed the HTBI primer set. TCRdb reprocessed the multiplex PCR reads with MiXCR, giving one entry per CDR3 protein. This table has over 500,000 distinct CDR3 sequences, about 16% appearing once. The PBMCs had their origin in around 9.1 ml of fresh peripheral blood. This clonotype occurred many times. Its matching antigen is unknown. V dropped 5 bases and J dropped 6 bases, with 13 bases sitting between them. Germline values: CDR1 MDHEN, CDR2 SYDVKM. This CDR3 has 14 amino acids. The rearrangement links TRBV28 to TRBJ1-4; D gene uncertain. The origin of this receptor is a woman aged 25 to 39 with Graves' ophthalmopathy. Source material: blood. For the CDR3, the DNA is TGTGCCAGCAGTATTACAGCAATTCATGAAAAACTGTTTTTT. As protein: CASSITAIHEKLFF.